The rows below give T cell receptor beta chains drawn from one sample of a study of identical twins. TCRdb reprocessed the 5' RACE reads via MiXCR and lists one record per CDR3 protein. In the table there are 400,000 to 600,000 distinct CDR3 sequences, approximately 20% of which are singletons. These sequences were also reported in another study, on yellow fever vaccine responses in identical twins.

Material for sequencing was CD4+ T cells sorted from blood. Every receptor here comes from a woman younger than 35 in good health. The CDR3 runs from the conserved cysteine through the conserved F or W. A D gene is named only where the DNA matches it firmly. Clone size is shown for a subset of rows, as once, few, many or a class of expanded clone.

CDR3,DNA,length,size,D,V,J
CASSQGDGAFF,TGCGCCAGCAGCCAAGGGGACGGGGCTTTCTTT,11,few,NA,TRBV4-1,TRBJ1-1
CSASELESADTQYF,TGCAGTGCTAGTGAGCTAGAGAGCGCAGATACGCAGTATTTT,14,once,NA,TRBV20-1,TRBJ2-3
CASSQDQGTSRANVLTF,TGTGCCAGCAGCCAAGATCAGGGAACTTCTAGGGCCAACGTCCTGACTTTC,17,NA,NA,TRBV14,TRBJ2-6
CASSTGPYEQYF,TGTGCCAGCAGCACCGGTCCCTACGAGCAGTACTTC,12,many,NA,TRBV7-9,TRBJ2-7
CASSDRVNTEAFF,TGTGCCAGCAGTGACAGGGTGAACACTGAAGCTTTCTTT,13,few,NA,TRBV2,TRBJ1-1
CASRAISGTFTGELFF,TGTGCCAGCAGGGCCATAAGCGGGACTTTCACCGGGGAGCTGTTTTTT,16,NA,TRBD2,TRBV7-3,TRBJ2-2
CASSQVQLAHDEQFF,TGTGCCAGCAGCCAAGTGCAACTAGCCCACGATGAGCAGTTCTTC,15,few,NA,TRBV3-1,TRBJ2-1
CASRDTRGADTQYF,TGTGCCAGTCGGGACACGAGGGGTGCAGATACGCAGTATTTT,14,NA,NA,TRBV12-3/TRBV12-4,TRBJ2-3
CATSELLVSYEQYF,TGTGCCACCAGTGAGCTTCTCGTAAGCTACGAGCAGTACTTC,14,few,NA,TRBV24-1,TRBJ2-7
CATSRKGTSGRESYEQYF,TGTGCCACCAGCAGAAAAGGGACTAGCGGGAGGGAGTCCTACGAGCAGTACTTC,18,few,TRBD2,TRBV15,TRBJ2-7
CASSLTGAKGYEQYF,TGTGCCAGCAGCCTAACCGGGGCCAAAGGCTACGAGCAGTACTTC,15,NA,NA,TRBV7-8,TRBJ2-7
CASSPGAWYTEAFF,TGTGCCAGCAGCCCGGGGGCATGGTACACTGAAGCTTTCTTT,14,NA,NA,TRBV11-2,TRBJ1-1
CASSSDTGQRAYNEQFF,TGTGCCAGCAGTTCCGATACCGGACAGAGGGCCTACAATGAGCAGTTCTTC,17,few,NA,TRBV12-3/TRBV12-4,TRBJ2-1
CASSLTGLAGVNEQFF,TGTGCCAGCTCACTCACTGGACTAGCGGGAGTCAATGAGCAGTTCTTC,16,NA,TRBD2,TRBV18,TRBJ2-1
CASSQSGSSDTQYF,TGTGCCAGCAGCCAGTCCGGGAGTTCTGATACGCAGTATTTT,14,few,NA,TRBV5-5,TRBJ2-3
CATAPMAGGELFF,TGTGCCACCGCTCCGATGGCGGGCGGGGAGCTGTTTTTT,13,few,NA,TRBV24-1,TRBJ2-2
CASSLVEGKGYTF,TGTGCCAGCAGTTTAGTTGAGGGGAAGGGCTACACCTTC,13,few,NA,TRBV12-3/TRBV12-4,TRBJ1-2
CASSRRLDNNEQFF,TGTGCCAGCAGCCGCCGACTGGACAACAATGAGCAGTTCTTC,14,NA,NA,TRBV5-4,TRBJ2-1
CASSLGGSGGAIKTQYF,TGTGCCAGCAGCTTAGGCGGTAGCGGGGGGGCGATAAAGACCCAGTACTTC,17,NA,TRBD2,TRBV5-4,TRBJ2-5
CEPRPGQGVTDTQYF,TGTGAGCCCAGACCGGGACAGGGGGTGACAGATACGCAGTATTTT,15,NA,TRBD1,TRBV6-1,TRBJ2-3
CASSSTGLAGVSNEQFF,TGCGCCAGCAGCTCCACGGGACTAGCGGGAGTATCCAATGAGCAGTTCTTC,17,NA,TRBD2,TRBV5-1,TRBJ2-1
CASSPGEYSRNTIYF,TGCGCCAGCAGCCCTGGGGAATATTCCAGAAACACCATATATTTT,15,NA,NA,TRBV5-1,TRBJ1-3
CASSTDSPETQYF,TGTGCCAGCAGCACCGACAGCCCAGAGACCCAGTACTTC,13,NA,NA,TRBV21-1,TRBJ2-5
CASSEPGLSSYEQYF,TGCGCCAGCAGTGAGCCGGGACTTTCCTCCTACGAGCAGTACTTC,15,NA,NA,TRBV10-2,TRBJ2-7
CASSSSEGHRLFF,TGTGCCAGCAGTTCCTCGGAGGGGCATAGACTGTTTTTT,13,NA,NA,TRBV12-3/TRBV12-4,TRBJ2-2
CASSFFADTQYF,TGTGCCAGCAGCTTTTTTGCAGATACGCAGTATTTT,12,few,NA,TRBV7-2,TRBJ2-3